The 29 T cell receptor beta chains in this list originate from one sample, sequenced in a study of TET2 disruption in CD19-targeted CAR T cells (dated 2018 in TCRdb). The library was generated by the immunoSEQ multiplex PCR assay. TCRdb mirrors the immuneACCESS table, restricted to in-frame sequences. Some clones are absent from its copies; in checked studies, under half trace to an unresolved V gene, and the reason for the others is unknown. This sample's clone table shows about 30,000 clones. The ten most abundant clones make up approximately 2% of the sample. The treatment or condition label for this specimen denotes: autologous CTL019 cells: CD19 CAR with 4-1BB and CD3 zeta domains. These receptors' targets are unknown. The sample in question was CD8- CAR+ T cells sorted from cultured blood T cells, obtained for CD19 CAR T cell therapy. The cell subset or site tag for this specimen amounts to: CD8-negative CAR-positive T cells from the infusion product. Receptor source: a man aged 65 to 79 with chronic lymphocytic leukemia.

About this clone: The sequenced fragment ends 3 residues before the CDR3 boundary, so the rest is inferred from the germline J gene. V is TRBV15 and J is TRBJ1-4; TRBD1 is a possible D gene (6 bases). The CDR3 sequence is 15 residues long. Trimming removed 7 bases at V and 8 bases at J, with 20 bases between. Germline V gives CDR1 LNHNV, CDR2 YYDKDF (reference sequence). Here the CDR3 reads CATTRAQGLVEKLFF. The sequenced CDR3 bases are TGTGCCACCACCCGAGCCCAGGGGCTAGTAGAAAAA. The full variable domain, in which reference TRBV15 and TRBJ1-4 provide the parts outside the CDR3, is DAMVIQNPRYQVTQFGKPVTLSCSQTLNHNVMYWYQQKSSQAPKLLFHYYDKDFNNEADTPDNFQSRRPNTSFCFLDIRSPGLGDTAMYLCATTRAQGLVEKLFFGSGTQLSVL.

Concerning this clone: The CDR3 end falls 3 residues outside the read, so it is completed with the germline J gene. V usage is TRBV5-4 and J usage is TRBJ2-6, with 7 bases fitting TRBD1. V was pared by 3 bases and J by 4 bases, with 4 bases of the junction left unmatched. CDR3 length equals 15 residues. Germline CDR1 reads SGHNT; CDR2 reads YYREEE (reference sequence). The chain's CDR3 is CASSSQGSGANVLTF. Partial CDR3 DNA: TGTGCCAGCAGCTCACAGGGGTCCGGGGCCAACGTC. Full variable domain (remainder filled in from reference TRBV5-4 and TRBJ2-6): ETGVTQSPTHLIKTRGQQVTLRCSSQSGHNTVSWYQQALGQGPQFIFQYYREEENGRGNFPPRFSGLQFPNYSSELNVNALELDDSALYLCASSSQGSGANVLTFGAGSRLTVL.

In regard to this clone: The missing CDR3 end, 3 residues past where the read stops, is filled in from the germline J gene. The rearrangement joins TRBV2 to TRBJ2-4, with 8 bases identical to TRBD2. Looked up from germline, CDR1 is SNHLY and CDR2 is FYNNEI. The length of the CDR3 is 14 residues. Incomplete CDR3 DNA: TGTGCCAGCAGTCCCGGGGGGGGAAACTATGGT. As protein: CASSPGGGNYG. The full CDR3 protein reads CASSPGGGNYGQYF.

A remark on this clone: From the germline J gene comes the end of the CDR3, since the read stops 3 residues before it. The chain joins TRBV7-3 to TRBJ2-5, with TRBD1 identical over 9 bases. Germline values: CDR1 SGHTA, CDR2 FQGTGA. CDR3 length equals 13 residues. V was clipped by 4 bases and J by 7 bases; unmatched bases: 4. The CDR3 region is CASSSQTGGTQYF. The sequenced part of the CDR3 DNA is TGTGCCAGCAGCTCCCAGACAGGGGGGACC.

On this clone: Read sequence stops 3 residues before the CDR3 end, and the germline J gene provides the missing end. The chain has TRBV12-5 and TRBJ2-3; 7 bases agree with TRBD2. In germline, CDR1 is LGHNT, CDR2 FRNRAP. CDR3 length: 13 residues. J was trimmed by 5 bases and V by 6 bases; bases with no gene match: 5. The sequenced part of the CDR3 DNA is TGTGCTAGTGGAACCCCTAGCGGAGATACG. This translates into CASGTPSGDT. The whole CDR3 region reads CASGTPSGDTQYF.

A note on this clone: The read falls 3 residues short of the CDR3 end, and the missing part is taken from the germline J gene. The chain combines TRBV7-9 with TRBJ1-1; D gene ambiguous. Germline assignment: CDR1 SEHNR and CDR2 FQNEAQ (reference sequence). There are 13 residues in the CDR3. The CDR3 is CASSLVWSYEAFF. CDR3 DNA (partial): TGTGCCAGCAGCTTAGTCTGGTCCTACGAG.

As concerns this clone: The read ends 3 residues early relative to the CDR3; the germline J gene fills the gap. This same CDR3 is encoded by further DNA sequences in the sample. V and J are TRBV5-3 and TRBJ1-2; perhaps TRBD1 as D (5 bases). TRBV5-3 has ORF status, its function being uncertain. V was clipped by 7 bases and J by 2 bases, with 15 bases between them. This CDR3 is built from 14 residues. The CDR3 is CARSRRVANYGYTF. CDR3 DNA (partial): TGTGCCAGATCTCGCAGGGTGGCAAACTATGGC.

Concerning this clone itself: The read stops 3 residues short of the end of the CDR3; the missing end is completed from the germline J gene. J is TRBJ1-6 and V is TRBV5-1; the D is unclear. The ends were cut back, 4 bases at V and 4 bases at J, with 9 bases in the middle. The germline V gene encodes CDR1 SGHRS and CDR2 YFSETQ. The CDR3 runs to 14 residues. Partial CDR3 DNA: TGCGCCAGCAGCCCTACAGATTATAATTCACCC. Its protein product is CASSPTDYNSP. The entire CDR3 sequence reads CASSPTDYNSPLHF.

Regarding this clone: With the read ending 3 residues before the CDR3 end, the germline J gene is used to fill in that end. V gene TRBV29-1 combines with J gene TRBJ1-2; D may be TRBD1 (5 bases). V lost 6 bases, J lost 7 bases, and 12 bases lay in between. The CDR3 totals 11 residues. Germline-derived CDR1 and CDR2 are SQVTM and ANQGSEA. Incomplete CDR3 DNA: TGCAGCGTAGGGGAGGGAGGTGGC. Translated: CSVGEGGG. The CDR3 in full is CSVGEGGGYTF.

About this clone: Coverage ceases 3 residues before the CDR3 finishes, and the germline J gene fills in the end. V usage is TRBV2 and J usage is TRBJ2-5, with a weak D call TRBD2 (5 bases). V dropped 0 bases and J dropped 5 bases, with 7 bases sitting between them. The CDR3 runs 13 residues. From germline, CDR1 is SNHLY and CDR2 FYNNEI. CDR3 in amino acids: CASSEAGGETQYF. Partial CDR3 DNA: TGTGCCAGCAGTGAAGCCGGCGGGGAGACC.

On this clone itself: The junction departs from the called germline gene at one end, perhaps through a read error. The read gets to within 3 residues of the CDR3 end, and the germline J gene fills in the rest. The rearrangement uses TRBV7-9 and TRBJ2-7; 7 bases fit TRBD1. This CDR3 is built from 13 residues. Germline CDR1 is SEHNR and CDR2 is FQNEAQ (reference sequence). The sequenced CDR3 bases are TGTTCCAGCAATCCCGACAGGGCCTACGAG. This gives the protein CSSNPDRAYE. The whole CDR3 reads CSSNPDRAYEQYF.

On this clone: One end of the junction varies from germline; a read error may be responsible. The identical CDR3 is also encoded by other nucleotide sequences in the sample. The covered CDR3 bases are TGTGCCTGGAGTCCCTTGACAGGGGCTTCTGGAAACACT. Protein: CAWSPLTGASGNT. The entire CDR3 protein reads CAWSPLTGASGNTIYF. V gene TRBV30 combines with J gene TRBJ1-3; TRBD1 matches at 8 bases. The read stops 3 residues short of the end of the CDR3; the missing end is completed from the germline J gene. The CDR3 runs to 16 residues. Germline CDR1 GTSNPN, CDR2 SVGIG (reference sequence).

As concerns this clone: The read ends 3 residues early relative to the CDR3; the germline J gene fills the gap. This sequence joins TRBV23-1 and TRBJ1-6; TRBD1 is a possible D gene (5 bases). TRBV23-1 is annotated as an ORF whose role is uncertain. This CDR3 contains 18 residues. Trimming removed 0 bases from V and 8 bases from J, with 20 bases in between. CDR3 loop: CASSQSEAGQPLDSPLHF. CDR3 bases read: TGCGCCAGCAGTCAATCGGAGGCAGGGCAGCCGTTGGATTCACCC.

About this clone itself: The read finishes 3 residues shy of the CDR3 end, and the germline J gene is used to complete it. This chain uses TRBV7-6 with TRBJ1-4; D is undetermined. The CDR3 extends over 14 amino acids. Per germline, CDR1 SGHVS and CDR2 FNYEAQ. Trimming shortened V by 5 bases and J by 4 bases, and 11 bases separated the two germline ends. The chain's CDR3 is CASSPGGYNEKLFF. The sequenced CDR3 bases are TGTGCCAGCAGCCCCGGCGGGTATAATGAAAAA.

With regard to this clone: Sequencing ends 3 residues short of the CDR3 end; the germline J gene provides the rest. The rearrangement links TRBV6-2 or TRBV6-3 to TRBJ2-4; a weak D match, TRBD1 (6 bases). Germline V gives CDR1 MNHEY, CDR2 SVGEGT. This CDR3 has 15 amino acids. CDR3 DNA, as far as it was read: TGTGCCAGCAGTTACCCATCAGGGGTTAATCAGCCT. It is translated as CASSYPSGVNQP. The whole CDR3 sequence reads CASSYPSGVNQPQYF.

Remarks on this clone: The DNA ends 3 residues before the CDR3 does, and the rest of the CDR3 is filled in from the germline J gene. The chain employs TRBV7-3 and TRBJ2-1; D not resolved. This CDR3 contains 16 residues. Germline values: CDR1 SGHTA, CDR2 FQGTGA. The germline V and J ends were trimmed by 3 bases and 5 bases, with 17 bases remaining between them. The CDR3 sequence is CASSFQSGLINNEQFF. The sequenced CDR3 bases are TGTGCCAGCAGCTTCCAGTCAGGCCTTATCAACAATGAG. The variable domain in full, completed from reference TRBV7-3 and TRBJ2-1, reads GAGVSQTPSNKVTEKGKYVELRCDPISGHTALYWYRQSLGQGPEFLIYFQGTGAADDSGLPNDRFFAVRPEGSVSTLKIQRTERGDSAVYLCASSFQSGLINNEQFFGPGTRLTVL.

In the case of this clone: The read ends 3 residues before the CDR3 terminus; that terminus is restored from the germline J gene. The chain combines TRBV7-9 with TRBJ1-2; TRBD1 is a possible D gene (5 bases). The V gene's germline CDR1 is SEHNR and CDR2 FQNEAQ (reference sequence). This CDR3 has 15 residues. The covered CDR3 bases are TGTGCCAGCAGCTTAGTCGGATCTAGCGGGGACGAC. It codes for CASSLVGSSGDD. The CDR3 in its entirety is CASSLVGSSGDDYTF.

About this clone: The observed sequence ends 3 residues before the CDR3 terminus, with the missing tail filled in from the germline J gene. V and J are TRBV20-1 and TRBJ2-7, with 7 bases lining up with TRBD2. Looked up from germline, CDR1 is DFQATT and CDR2 is SNEGSKA (reference sequence). The trim removed 6 bases at V and 0 bases at J, leaving 8 bases unmatched. CDR3 length: 14 residues. The CDR3 reads CSAGGDGSSYEQYF. The CDR3 DNA, read in part, is TGCAGTGCGGGGGGGGACGGGAGCTCCTACGAG.

Points on this clone: The CDR3 end lies 3 residues beyond the end of the read and is filled in from the germline J gene. The chain combines TRBV11-2 with TRBJ1-2; D is undetermined. This CDR3 has 12 amino acids. Germline V lookup: CDR1 SGHAT, CDR2 FQNNGV. CDR3 sequence reads: CASSKSRDTYTF. The CDR3 DNA, read in part, is TGTGCCAGCAGCAAAAGTAGAGATACC.

This CDR3 reads CASCLLGGFQNTEAFF. CDR3 bases read: TGTGCCAGTTGCCTACTAGGAGGTTTCCAGAACACTGAA. V is TRBV2 and J is TRBJ1-1; D uncertain. Read data end 3 residues before the CDR3 end; the end is taken from the germline J gene. CDR1 is SNHLY and CDR2 is FYNNEI in the germline V gene. The CDR3 has 16 residues. Between the trimmed V and J ends, which lost 9 bases and 1 base, there was a span of 21 bases.

Concerning this clone: The read falls 3 residues short of the CDR3 end, and the missing part is taken from the germline J gene. This chain links TRBV5-1 with TRBJ2-3; tentatively, D is TRBD2 (6 bases). V was trimmed by 7 bases and J by 1 base, leaving 16 bases between them. This CDR3 contains 15 residues. Germline CDR1 and CDR2: SGHRS and YFSETQ. The CDR3 here is CASGSRGGGTDTQYF. The covered CDR3 bases are TGCGCCAGCGGATCGCGGGGAGGAGGCACAGATACG.

Turning to this clone: The sequence runs out 3 residues before the end of the CDR3; the remainder is reconstructed from the germline J gene. The chain recombines TRBV13 with TRBJ2-7; TRBD2 is a possible D gene (6 bases). In germline, CDR1 is PRHDT, CDR2 FYEKMQ (reference sequence). V was clipped by 7 bases and J by 5 bases, with 18 bases between them. The CDR3 has 14 residues. CDR3 bases read: TGTGCCAGCATCCGGTCGGGGGACGACCACGAG. Translated: CASIRSGDDHE. The full CDR3 reads CASIRSGDDHEQYF. The variable domain in full, completed from reference TRBV13 and TRBJ2-7, reads AAGVIQSPRHLIKEKRETATLKCYPIPRHDTVYWYQQGPGQDPQFLISFYEKMQSDKGSIPDRFSAQQFSDYHSELNMSSLELGDSALYFCASIRSGDDHEQYFGPGTRLTVT.

Comment on this clone: One end of the junction is discordant with germline, which a read error may explain. The read ends 3 residues early relative to the CDR3; the germline J gene fills the gap. The chain links TRBV30 to TRBJ1-2; no reliable D call. The germline CDR1 and CDR2 sequences are GTSNPN and SVGIG (reference sequence). This CDR3 is 12 amino acids long. CDR3 amino acids: CAWSVRSYGYTF. The CDR3 DNA, read in part, is TGTGCCTGGAGCGTACGAAGCTATGGT.

Points on this clone: The CDR3 end falls 3 residues outside the read, so it is completed with the germline J gene. The chain links TRBV20-1 to TRBJ2-3, with D perhaps given as TRBD1 or TRBD2 (6 bases each). The length of the CDR3 is 13 residues. From germline, CDR1 is DFQATT and CDR2 SNEGSKA (reference sequence). V was clipped by 7 bases and J by 4 bases, with 15 bases between them. Here the CDR3 reads CSVQGGSADTQYF. The sequenced CDR3 bases are TGCAGTGTACAGGGAGGAAGCGCAGATACG.

Notes on this clone: The CDR3 is cut off 3 residues early in the read; its end comes from the germline J gene. The chain is built from TRBV20-1 and TRBJ2-7; TRBD2 matches 8 bases. The CDR3 runs 14 residues. Germline values: CDR1 DFQATT, CDR2 SNEGSKA (reference sequence). The V gene end was trimmed by 0 bases and the J gene end by 3 bases; junction bases not matched to a gene: 4. The sequenced CDR3 bases are TGCAGTGCTAGAGATAGCGGGAACAGCTACGAG. It codes for CSARDSGNSYE. The entire CDR3 protein reads CSARDSGNSYEQYF.

Note on this clone: The junction differs from germline at one of its ends, possibly a read error. The DNA ends 3 residues before the CDR3 does, and the rest of the CDR3 is filled in from the germline J gene. This sample also contains other DNA sequences that code for the same CDR3. The V call is TRBV10-3, the J call TRBJ1-2, with a possible D match to TRBD1 (6 bases). The CDR3 extends over 12 amino acids. Germline CDR1 and CDR2: ENHRY and SYGVKD. CDR3 DNA (partial): TGTGCCATCAGACAGGGAAACTATGGT. Translated, it gives CAIRQGNYG. The CDR3, in full, reads CAIRQGNYGYTF.

For this clone: The read finishes 3 residues shy of the CDR3 end, and the germline J gene is used to complete it. Other DNA sequences from this sample encode an identical CDR3 as well. The chain has TRBV30 and TRBJ1-2; possibly TRBD1 for D (5 bases). The CDR3 loop spans 12 amino acids. Germline V gene lookup returns CDR1 GTSNPN and CDR2 SVGIG (reference sequence). CDR3: CAWSTYRRGYTF. CDR3 DNA (partial): TGTGCCTGGAGCACGTATAGGAGGGGT. The whole variable domain, remainder taken from reference TRBV30 and TRBJ1-2, is SQTIHQWPATLVQPVGSPLSLECTVEGTSNPNLYWYRQAAGRGLQLLFYSVGIGQISSEVPQNLSASRPQDRQFILSSKKLLLSDSGFYLCAWSTYRRGYTFGSGTRLTVV.

Worth noting for this clone: The read ends 3 residues before the CDR3 terminus; that terminus is restored from the germline J gene. The genes are TRBV12-3 or TRBV12-4 and TRBJ2-1; 8 positions match TRBD2. The CDR3 is made up of 15 amino acids. V gave up 2 bases and J gave up 8 bases; unmatched junction bases: 8. The sequenced CDR3 bases are TGTGCCAGCAGTTTAAACGGGGGGGCGGCAGATGAG. This codes for CASSLNGGAADE. The CDR3 in full is CASSLNGGAADEQFF.

As concerns this clone: Sequencing ends 3 residues short of the CDR3 end; the germline J gene provides the rest. The chain links TRBV19 to TRBJ2-6; tentative D call: TRBD1 (6 bases). Trimming cost V 6 bases and J 0 bases, with 9 bases left between them. The CDR3 sequence is 15 residues long. Germline CDR1 LNHDA, CDR2 SQIVND (reference sequence). CDR3: CASRTGSSGANVLTF. The sequenced part of the CDR3 DNA is TGTGCCAGTAGGACAGGTTCCTCTGGGGCCAACGTC.